Following are 3 T cell receptor beta chains from one sample sequenced in a study of blood T cells in healthy people across ages. Using a J-beta primer mix together with a sample-barcoded 5' primer, a second PCR was run for roughly 6 to 12 cycles. TCRdb re-derived calls from the 5' RACE reads in MiXCR, one entry per CDR3 protein. The top ten hold about 3.9% of the sample, which has 500,000 to 650,000 distinct CDR3 sequences, roughly a quarter seen once. This sample also belongs to another study, concerning T cells of mothers and their children.

The sequenced sample was blood. These receptors were taken from a boy younger than 10 in good health.

This clonotype was seen more than once but under ten times. The CDR3 reads CSVQGQGSYNEQFF. The CDR3 coding sequence is TGCAGCGTTCAGGGTCAGGGGAGCTACAATGAGCAGTTCTTC. The chain is built from TRBV29-1 and TRBJ2-1; a possible D gene is TRBD1 (6 bases). Germline lookup yields CDR1 SQVTM and CDR2 ANQGSEA. CDR3 length: 14 amino acids. The V gene lost 5 bases and the J gene lost 3 bases, with 14 bases spanning the gap.

The genes are TRBV12-3 or TRBV12-4 and TRBJ2-3; 11 nucleotides line up with TRBD2. The CDR3 has 16 amino acids. The trim removed 6 bases at V and 5 bases at J, leaving 10 bases unmatched. CDR3 DNA sequence: TGTGCCAGCAGCGTAACTAGCGGGAGTTGGGAAGATACGCAGTATTTT. Translation gives CASSVTSGSWEDTQYF.

With regard to this clonotype: Mismatch with germline at one junction end may stem from a read error. For the CDR3, the DNA is TGTGCCGGCAGTTTTCCAGTAGCGGGGGTTTACGAGCAGTACTTC. This translates into CAGSFPVAGVYEQYF. This chain joins TRBV12-3 or TRBV12-4 and TRBJ2-7; 9 nucleotides line up with TRBD2. The CDR3 is 15 residues long.